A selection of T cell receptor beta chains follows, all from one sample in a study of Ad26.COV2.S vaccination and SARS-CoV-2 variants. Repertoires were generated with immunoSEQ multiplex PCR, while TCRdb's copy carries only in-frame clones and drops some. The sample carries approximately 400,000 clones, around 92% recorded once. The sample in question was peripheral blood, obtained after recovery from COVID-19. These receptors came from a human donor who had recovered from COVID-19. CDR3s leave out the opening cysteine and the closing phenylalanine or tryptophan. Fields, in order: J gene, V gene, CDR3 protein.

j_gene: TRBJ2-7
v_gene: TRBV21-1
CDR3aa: ASSKGSADSTYEQY

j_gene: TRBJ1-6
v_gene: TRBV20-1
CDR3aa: SASPGQLNSPLH

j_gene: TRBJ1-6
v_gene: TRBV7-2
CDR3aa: ASSSPSTGGAPPLH

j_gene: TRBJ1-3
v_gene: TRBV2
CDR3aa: ASSEVRGHSGNTIY

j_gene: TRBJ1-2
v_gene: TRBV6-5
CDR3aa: ASSYFLDREGGYT

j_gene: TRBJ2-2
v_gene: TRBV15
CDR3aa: ATSSNRNTGELF

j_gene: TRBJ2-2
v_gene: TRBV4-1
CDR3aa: ASSQGLTGELF

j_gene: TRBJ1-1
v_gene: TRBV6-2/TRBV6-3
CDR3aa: ASSTPGPGAAF

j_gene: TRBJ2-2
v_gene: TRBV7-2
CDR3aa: ASSLVTGDSGELF

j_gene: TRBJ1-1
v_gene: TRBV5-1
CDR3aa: ASSFRDSPSTEAF

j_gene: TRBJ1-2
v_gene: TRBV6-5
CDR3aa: ASSYPGTGADGYT

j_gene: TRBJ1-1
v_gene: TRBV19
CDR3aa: ASSTPGATEAF

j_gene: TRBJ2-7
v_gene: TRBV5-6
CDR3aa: ASSLFRDRGMYEQY

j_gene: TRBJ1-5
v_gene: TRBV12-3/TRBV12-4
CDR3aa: ASRGRWDQPQH

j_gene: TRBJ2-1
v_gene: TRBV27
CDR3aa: ASRGGTGGYNEQF

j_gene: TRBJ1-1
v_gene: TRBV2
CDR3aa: ASSAIGGGRAEAF

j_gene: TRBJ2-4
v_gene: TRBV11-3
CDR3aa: ASSIKTGAIQY

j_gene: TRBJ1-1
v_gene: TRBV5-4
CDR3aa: ASSQKRRSNTEAF

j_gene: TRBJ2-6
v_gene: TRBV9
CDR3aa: ASSSPVGIQTEGANVLT

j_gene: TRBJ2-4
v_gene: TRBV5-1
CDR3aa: ASSLMGLAKNIQY

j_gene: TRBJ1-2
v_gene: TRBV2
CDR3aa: ASSGLGTVYGYT

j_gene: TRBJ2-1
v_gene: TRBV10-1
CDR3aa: ASSEGLTHNEQF

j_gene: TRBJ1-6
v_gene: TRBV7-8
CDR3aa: ATGQGKNSPLH

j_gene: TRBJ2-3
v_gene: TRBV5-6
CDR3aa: ATRSKSSSTDTQY

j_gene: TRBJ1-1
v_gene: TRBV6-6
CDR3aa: ASSGDRGRVRKAF

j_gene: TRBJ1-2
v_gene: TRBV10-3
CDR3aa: AIRDDRAGYT

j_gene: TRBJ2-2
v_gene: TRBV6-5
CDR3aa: ASSYSKGGPTGELF

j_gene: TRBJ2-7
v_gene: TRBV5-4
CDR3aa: ASSARQGSSYEQY

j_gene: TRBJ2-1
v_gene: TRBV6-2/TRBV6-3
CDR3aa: ASSYLAGGFYNEQF

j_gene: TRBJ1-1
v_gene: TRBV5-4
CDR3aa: ASSFSFTEAF

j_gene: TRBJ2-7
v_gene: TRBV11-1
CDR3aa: ASSLVTGGAYEQY

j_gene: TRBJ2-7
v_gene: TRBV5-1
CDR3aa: ASSLEGGITYEQY

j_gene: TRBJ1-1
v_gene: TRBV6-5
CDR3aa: ASSFTIGVTEAF

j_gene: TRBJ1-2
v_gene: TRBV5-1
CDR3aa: ASSLDLQGPVNNYGYT

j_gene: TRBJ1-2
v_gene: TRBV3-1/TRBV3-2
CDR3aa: ASSLGTGWLFYT

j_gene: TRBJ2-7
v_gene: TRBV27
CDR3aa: ASSLSVGAGEQY

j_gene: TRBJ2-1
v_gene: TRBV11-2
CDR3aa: ASSPRGSEQF

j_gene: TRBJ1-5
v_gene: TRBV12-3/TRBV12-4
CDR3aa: ASSLMGNQPQH

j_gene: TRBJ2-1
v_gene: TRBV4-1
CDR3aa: ASSQDGNWANEQF

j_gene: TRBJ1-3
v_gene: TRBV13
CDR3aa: ATPKSEAGNTIY

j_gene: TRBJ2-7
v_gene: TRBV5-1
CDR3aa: ASSTRAGQMYPRVSYEQY

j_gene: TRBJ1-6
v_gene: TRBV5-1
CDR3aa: ASSLGRTLRPSPLH

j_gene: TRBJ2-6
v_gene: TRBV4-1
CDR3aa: ASSQVLGQGSGANVLT

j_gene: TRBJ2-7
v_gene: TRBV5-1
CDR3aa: ASSFYGYEQY

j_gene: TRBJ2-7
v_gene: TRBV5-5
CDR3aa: ASSLGGAGNEQY

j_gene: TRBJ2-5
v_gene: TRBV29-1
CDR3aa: SVDGAGGRRETQY

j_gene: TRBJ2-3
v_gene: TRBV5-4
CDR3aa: ASNPITGFVRTDTQY

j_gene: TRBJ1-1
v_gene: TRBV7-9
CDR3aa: ASSLVSRRDRPFEAF

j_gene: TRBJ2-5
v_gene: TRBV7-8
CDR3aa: ASRFGETQY

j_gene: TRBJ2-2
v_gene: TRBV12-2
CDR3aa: ASRSSELNRTGELF

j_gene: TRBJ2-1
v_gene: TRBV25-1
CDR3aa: ASSESGRRGDEQF

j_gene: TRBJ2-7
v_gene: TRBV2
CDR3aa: ASSRDEQY

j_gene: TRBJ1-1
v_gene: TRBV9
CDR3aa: ASSPTTVNTEAF